This entry describes one T cell receptor beta chain. This CDR3 has 13 amino acids. V was cut by 3 bases and J by 5 bases, with 10 bases left in between. The data were produced by immunoSEQ multiplex PCR, yet TCRdb's version contains in-frame clones alone and is incomplete. The sample includes roughly 68,000 clones, around 95% seen only once; the top ten take around 4.6%. Sequenced: PBMCs. The TCR originated in a man between 40 and 49 years old with rheumatoid arthritis. The chain recombines TRBV12-3 or TRBV12-4 with TRBJ2-5; D is perhaps TRBD2 (5 bases). The CDR3 protein is CASSFVGGETQYF. CDR3 in DNA: TGTGCCAGCAGTTTTGTAGGCGGGGAGACCCAGTACTTC.